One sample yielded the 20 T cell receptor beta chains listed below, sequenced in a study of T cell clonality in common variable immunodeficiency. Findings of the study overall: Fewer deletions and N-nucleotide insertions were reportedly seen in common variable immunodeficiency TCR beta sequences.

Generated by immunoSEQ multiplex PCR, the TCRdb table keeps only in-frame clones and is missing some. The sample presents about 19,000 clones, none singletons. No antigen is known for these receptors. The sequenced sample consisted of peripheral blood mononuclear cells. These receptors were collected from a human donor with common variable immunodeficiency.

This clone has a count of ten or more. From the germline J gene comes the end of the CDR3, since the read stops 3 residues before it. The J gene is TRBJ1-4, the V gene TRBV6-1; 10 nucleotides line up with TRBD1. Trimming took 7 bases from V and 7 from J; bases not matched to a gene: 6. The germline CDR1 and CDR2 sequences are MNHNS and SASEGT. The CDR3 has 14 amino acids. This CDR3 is CASNDRGHSEKLFF. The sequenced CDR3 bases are TGTGCCAGCAATGACAGGGGGCATTCTGAAAAA.

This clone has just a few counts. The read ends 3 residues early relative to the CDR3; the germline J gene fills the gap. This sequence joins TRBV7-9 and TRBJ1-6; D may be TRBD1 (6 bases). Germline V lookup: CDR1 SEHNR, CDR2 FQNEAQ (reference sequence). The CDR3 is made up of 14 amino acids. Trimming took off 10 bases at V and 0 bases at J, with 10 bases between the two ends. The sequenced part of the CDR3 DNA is TGTGCCACCACAGGGAGCTCCTATAATTCACCC. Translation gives CATTGSSYNSP. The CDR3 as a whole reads CATTGSSYNSPLHF.

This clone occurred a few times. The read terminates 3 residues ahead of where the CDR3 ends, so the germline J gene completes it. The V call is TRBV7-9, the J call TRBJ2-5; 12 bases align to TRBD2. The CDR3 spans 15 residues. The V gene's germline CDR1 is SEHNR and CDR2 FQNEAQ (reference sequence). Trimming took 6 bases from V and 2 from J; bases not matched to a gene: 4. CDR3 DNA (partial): TGTGCCAGCAGAGGACTAGCGGGACCGCAAGAGACC. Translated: CASRGLAGPQET. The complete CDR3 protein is CASRGLAGPQETQYF. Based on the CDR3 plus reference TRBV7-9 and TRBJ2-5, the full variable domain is DTGVSQNPRHKITKRGQNVTFRCDPISEHNRLYWYRQTLGQGPEFLTYFQNEAQLEKSRLLSDRFSAERPKGSFSTLEIQRTEQGDSAMYLCASRGLAGPQETQYFGPGTRLLVL.

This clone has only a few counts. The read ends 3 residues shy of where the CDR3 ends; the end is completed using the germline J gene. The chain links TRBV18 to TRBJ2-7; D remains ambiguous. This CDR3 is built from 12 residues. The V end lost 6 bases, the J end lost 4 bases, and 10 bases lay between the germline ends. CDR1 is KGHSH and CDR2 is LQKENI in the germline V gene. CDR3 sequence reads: CASSPAGYEQYF. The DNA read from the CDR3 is TGTGCCAGCTCCCCGGCAGGATACGAG.

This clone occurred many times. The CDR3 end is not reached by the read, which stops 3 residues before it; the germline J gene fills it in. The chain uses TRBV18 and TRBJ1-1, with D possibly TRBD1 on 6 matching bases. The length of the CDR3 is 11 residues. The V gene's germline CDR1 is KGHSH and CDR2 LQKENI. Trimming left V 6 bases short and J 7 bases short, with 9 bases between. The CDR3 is CASSKGVEAFF. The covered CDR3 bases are TGTGCCAGCTCCAAGGGGGTTGAA.

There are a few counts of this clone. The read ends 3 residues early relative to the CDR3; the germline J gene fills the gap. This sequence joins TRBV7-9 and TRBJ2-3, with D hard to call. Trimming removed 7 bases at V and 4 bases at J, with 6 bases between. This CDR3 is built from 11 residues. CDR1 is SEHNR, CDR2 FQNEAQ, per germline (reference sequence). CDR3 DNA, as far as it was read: TGTGCCAGCAATTCGGCAGATACG. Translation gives CASNSADT. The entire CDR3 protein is CASNSADTQYF.

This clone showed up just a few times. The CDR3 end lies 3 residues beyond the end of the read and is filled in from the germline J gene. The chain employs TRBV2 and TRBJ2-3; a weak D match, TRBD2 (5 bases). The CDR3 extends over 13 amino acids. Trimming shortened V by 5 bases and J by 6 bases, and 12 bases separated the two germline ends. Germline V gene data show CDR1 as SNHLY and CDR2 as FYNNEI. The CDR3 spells CASSWASRDTQYF. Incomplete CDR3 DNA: TGTGCCAGCAGTTGGGCTAGCAGGGATACG.

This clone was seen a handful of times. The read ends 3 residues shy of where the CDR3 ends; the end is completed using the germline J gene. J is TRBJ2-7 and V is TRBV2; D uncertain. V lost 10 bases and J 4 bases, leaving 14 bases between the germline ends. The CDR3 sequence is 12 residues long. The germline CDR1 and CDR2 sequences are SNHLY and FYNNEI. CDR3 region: CAIKDFTYEQYF. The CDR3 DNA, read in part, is TGTGCCATCAAAGACTTTACTTACGAG.

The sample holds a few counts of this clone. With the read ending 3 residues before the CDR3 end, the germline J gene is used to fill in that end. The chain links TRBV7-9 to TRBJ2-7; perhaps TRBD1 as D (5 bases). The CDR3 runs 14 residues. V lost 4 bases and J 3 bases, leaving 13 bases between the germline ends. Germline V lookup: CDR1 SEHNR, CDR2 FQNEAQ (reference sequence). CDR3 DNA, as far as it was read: TGTGCCAGCAGCTCAACCAAACAGGTCTACGAG. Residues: CASSSTKQVYE. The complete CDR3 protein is CASSSTKQVYEQYF.

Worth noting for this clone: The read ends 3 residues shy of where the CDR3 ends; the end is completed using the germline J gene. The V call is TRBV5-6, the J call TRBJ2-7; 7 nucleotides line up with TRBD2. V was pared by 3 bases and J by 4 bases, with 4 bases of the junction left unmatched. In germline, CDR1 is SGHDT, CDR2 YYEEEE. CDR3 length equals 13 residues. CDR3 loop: CASSWGLNYEQYF. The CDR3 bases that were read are TGTGCCAGCAGCTGGGGACTAAATTACGAG.

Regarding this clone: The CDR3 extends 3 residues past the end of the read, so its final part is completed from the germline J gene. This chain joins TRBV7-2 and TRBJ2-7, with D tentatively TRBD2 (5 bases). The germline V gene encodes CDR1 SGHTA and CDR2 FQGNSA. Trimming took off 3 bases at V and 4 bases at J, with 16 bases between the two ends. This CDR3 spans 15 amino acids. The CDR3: CASSFEGRRRYEQYF. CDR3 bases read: TGTGCCAGCAGCTTTGAGGGCAGGCGAAGGTACGAG.

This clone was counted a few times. The CDR3 reads CAWSAGAYGYTF. The DNA read from the CDR3 is TGTGCCTGGAGTGCAGGGGCCTATGGC. The chain employs TRBV30 and TRBJ1-2; tentative D call: TRBD1 (6 bases). The CDR3 end falls 3 residues outside the read, so it is completed with the germline J gene. CDR1 is GTSNPN, CDR2 SVGIG, per germline (reference sequence). V lost 1 base to trimming and J lost 4 bases, with 7 bases between them. CDR3 length: 12 amino acids.

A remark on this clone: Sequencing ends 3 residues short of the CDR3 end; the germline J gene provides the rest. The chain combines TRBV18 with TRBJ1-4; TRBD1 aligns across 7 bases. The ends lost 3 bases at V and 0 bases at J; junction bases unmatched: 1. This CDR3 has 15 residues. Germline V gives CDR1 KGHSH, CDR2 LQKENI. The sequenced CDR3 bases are TGTGCCAGCTCACCCGGACAGGCAACTAATGAAAAA. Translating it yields CASSPGQATNEK. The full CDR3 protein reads CASSPGQATNEKLFF.

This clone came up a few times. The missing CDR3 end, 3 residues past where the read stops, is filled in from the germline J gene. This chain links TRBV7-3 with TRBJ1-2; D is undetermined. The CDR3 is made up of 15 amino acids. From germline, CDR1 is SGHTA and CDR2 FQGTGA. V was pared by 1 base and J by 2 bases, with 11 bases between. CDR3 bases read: TGTGCCAGCAGCTTAAGTTTCGCAGGCAACTATGGC. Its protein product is CASSLSFAGNYG. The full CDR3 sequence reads CASSLSFAGNYGYTF.

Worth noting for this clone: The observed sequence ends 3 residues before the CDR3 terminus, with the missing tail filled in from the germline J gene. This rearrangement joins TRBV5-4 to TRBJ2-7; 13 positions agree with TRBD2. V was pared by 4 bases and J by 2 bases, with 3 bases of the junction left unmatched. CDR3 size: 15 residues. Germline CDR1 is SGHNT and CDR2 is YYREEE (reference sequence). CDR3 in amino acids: CASSEGLAGPYEQYF. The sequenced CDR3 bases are TGTGCCAGCAGCGAGGGACTAGCGGGGCCCTACGAG.

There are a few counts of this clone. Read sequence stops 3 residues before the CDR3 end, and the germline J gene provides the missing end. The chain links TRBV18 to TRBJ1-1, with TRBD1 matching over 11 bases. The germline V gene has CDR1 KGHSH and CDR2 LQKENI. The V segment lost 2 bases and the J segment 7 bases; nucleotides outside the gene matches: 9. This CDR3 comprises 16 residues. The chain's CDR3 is CASSPTGTGGFGEAFF. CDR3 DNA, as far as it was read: TGTGCCAGCTCACCAACCGGGACAGGGGGATTTGGTGAA.

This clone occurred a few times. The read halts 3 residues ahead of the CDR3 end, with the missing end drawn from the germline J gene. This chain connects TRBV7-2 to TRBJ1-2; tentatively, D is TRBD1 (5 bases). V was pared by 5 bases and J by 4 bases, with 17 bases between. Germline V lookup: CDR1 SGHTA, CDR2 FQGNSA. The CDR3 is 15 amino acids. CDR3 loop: CASSPQGGVSYGYTF. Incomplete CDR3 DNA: TGTGCCAGCAGCCCTCAGGGAGGGGTTAGCTATGGC. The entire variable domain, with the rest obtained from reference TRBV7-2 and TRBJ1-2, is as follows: GAGVSQSPSNKVTEKGKDVELRCDPISGHTALYWYRQSLGQGLEFLIYFQGNSAPDKSGLPSDRFSAERTGGSVSTLTIQRTQQEDSAVYLCASSPQGGVSYGYTFGSGTRLTVV.

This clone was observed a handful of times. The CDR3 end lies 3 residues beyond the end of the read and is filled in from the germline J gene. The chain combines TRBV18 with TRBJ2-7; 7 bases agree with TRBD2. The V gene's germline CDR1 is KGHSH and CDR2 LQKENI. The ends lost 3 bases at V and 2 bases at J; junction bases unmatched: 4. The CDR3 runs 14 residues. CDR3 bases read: TGTGCCAGCTCACCGGGACTATCTACCTACGAG. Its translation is CASSPGLSTYE. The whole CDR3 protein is CASSPGLSTYEQYF.

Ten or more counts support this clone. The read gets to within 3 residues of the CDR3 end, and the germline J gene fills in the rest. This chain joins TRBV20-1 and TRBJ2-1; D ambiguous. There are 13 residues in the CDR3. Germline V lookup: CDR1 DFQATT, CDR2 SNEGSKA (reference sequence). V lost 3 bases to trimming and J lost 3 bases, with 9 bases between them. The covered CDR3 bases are TGCAGTGCTAGGGTCGCGGACTACAATGAG. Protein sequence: CSARVADYNE. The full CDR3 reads CSARVADYNEQFF.

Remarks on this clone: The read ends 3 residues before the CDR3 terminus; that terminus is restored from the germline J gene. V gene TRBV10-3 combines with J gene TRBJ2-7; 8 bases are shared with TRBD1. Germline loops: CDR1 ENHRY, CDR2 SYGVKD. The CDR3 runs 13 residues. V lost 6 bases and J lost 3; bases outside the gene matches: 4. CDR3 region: CAIREGQGYEQYF. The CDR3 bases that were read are TGTGCCATCAGAGAAGGACAGGGCTACGAG.